These T cell receptor beta chains were read from a single sample in a study of cytomegalovirus exposure and HLA in healthy donors. Data came from immunoSEQ multiplex PCR; TCRdb stores just in-frame clones and leaves some out. In the table there are some 64,000 clones, 96% of which are singletons. Sequencing was carried out using PBMCs. All receptors derive from a woman aged 18-30 years in good health and CMV-seronegative. Each CDR3 is given with its conserved first and last residue. Each record gives: D gene, V gene, J gene, CDR3 length, CDR3 protein. D genes are given only for firm matches.

d_call: -
v_call: TRBV28
j_call: TRBJ2-2
cdr3_length: 13
cdr3_aa: CASSLSTGLEVFF

d_call: TRBD1
v_call: TRBV4-3
j_call: TRBJ2-2
cdr3_length: 18
cdr3_aa: CASSQDPRRTGRIGELFF

d_call: TRBD1
v_call: TRBV27
j_call: TRBJ2-7
cdr3_length: 15
cdr3_aa: CASSLVDRAPYEQYF

d_call: -
v_call: TRBV9
j_call: TRBJ1-2
cdr3_length: 15
cdr3_aa: CASSVTPGHGRGYTF

d_call: -
v_call: TRBV7-2
j_call: TRBJ2-1
cdr3_length: 15
cdr3_aa: CASSLAVVGGNEQFF

d_call: TRBD2
v_call: TRBV5-1
j_call: TRBJ2-2
cdr3_length: 15
cdr3_aa: CASWRSGGDTGELFF

d_call: -
v_call: TRBV5-6
j_call: TRBJ1-3
cdr3_length: 13
cdr3_aa: CASSPGGENTIYF

d_call: TRBD1
v_call: TRBV7-9
j_call: TRBJ2-5
cdr3_length: 16
cdr3_aa: CASSQGTGGAGETQYF

d_call: -
v_call: TRBV28
j_call: TRBJ2-3
cdr3_length: 15
cdr3_aa: CASREEGGRTDTQYF

d_call: -
v_call: TRBV2
j_call: TRBJ2-1
cdr3_length: 14
cdr3_aa: CASSEVGLRNEQFF

d_call: TRBD2
v_call: TRBV30
j_call: TRBJ2-3
cdr3_length: 14
cdr3_aa: CAFRAAGVVDTQYF

d_call: TRBD1
v_call: TRBV5-4
j_call: TRBJ1-3
cdr3_length: 15
cdr3_aa: CASSTPTGSMNTIYF

d_call: TRBD1
v_call: TRBV27
j_call: TRBJ1-1
cdr3_length: 12
cdr3_aa: CASSSRDSTAFF

d_call: -
v_call: TRBV28
j_call: TRBJ1-1
cdr3_length: 14
cdr3_aa: CASTYYAGTGEAFF

d_call: -
v_call: TRBV10-3
j_call: TRBJ2-7
cdr3_length: 13
cdr3_aa: CAIRATQAYEQYF

d_call: -
v_call: TRBV5-4
j_call: TRBJ1-2
cdr3_length: 13
cdr3_aa: CASNPGPLRGYTF

d_call: TRBD2
v_call: TRBV19
j_call: TRBJ2-7
cdr3_length: 15
cdr3_aa: CASSTASGRAEEQYF

d_call: -
v_call: TRBV5-1
j_call: TRBJ2-7
cdr3_length: 16
cdr3_aa: CASSPRARLAGYEQYF

d_call: TRBD2
v_call: TRBV5-1
j_call: TRBJ2-1
cdr3_length: 19
cdr3_aa: CASSLVTSGGTPSYNEQFF

d_call: TRBD2
v_call: TRBV27
j_call: TRBJ2-7
cdr3_length: 15
cdr3_aa: CASSRGRAGVDEQYF

d_call: -
v_call: TRBV19
j_call: TRBJ1-3
cdr3_length: 14
cdr3_aa: CASKHDPSGNTIYF

d_call: -
v_call: TRBV29-1
j_call: TRBJ1-5
cdr3_length: 13
cdr3_aa: CSVGPREGQPQHF

d_call: TRBD1
v_call: TRBV7-2
j_call: TRBJ1-5
cdr3_length: 17
cdr3_aa: CASSSPRWTGEGQPQHF

d_call: -
v_call: TRBV21-1
j_call: TRBJ2-7
cdr3_length: 16
cdr3_aa: CASSKAEAGVPYEQYF

d_call: TRBD2
v_call: TRBV5-8
j_call: TRBJ2-1
cdr3_length: 16
cdr3_aa: CASSPARGGTANEQFF

d_call: TRBD2
v_call: TRBV30
j_call: TRBJ2-5
cdr3_length: 15
cdr3_aa: CAWTWGAGGAETQYF

d_call: -
v_call: TRBV5-1
j_call: TRBJ2-5
cdr3_length: 16
cdr3_aa: CASSQGPIKGGETQYF

d_call: -
v_call: TRBV5-1
j_call: TRBJ1-1
cdr3_length: 17
cdr3_aa: CASSLARDAPMNTEAFF

d_call: TRBD1
v_call: TRBV7-2
j_call: TRBJ1-2
cdr3_length: 14
cdr3_aa: CASSLGGQLYGYTF

d_call: -
v_call: TRBV30
j_call: TRBJ1-1
cdr3_length: 15
cdr3_aa: CAWSDPRGWATEAFF

d_call: -
v_call: TRBV4-3
j_call: TRBJ1-1
cdr3_length: 15
cdr3_aa: CASSRDTELNTEAFF

d_call: -
v_call: TRBV19
j_call: TRBJ2-1
cdr3_length: 15
cdr3_aa: CASSAHGNSYNEQFF

d_call: TRBD2
v_call: TRBV25-1
j_call: TRBJ2-7
cdr3_length: 18
cdr3_aa: CASSEPPLAGARSYEQYF

d_call: -
v_call: TRBV18
j_call: TRBJ1-2
cdr3_length: 13
cdr3_aa: CASSPELRAGYTF

d_call: TRBD2
v_call: TRBV4-3
j_call: TRBJ2-2
cdr3_length: 15
cdr3_aa: CASSQGFLAGEGLFF

d_call: -
v_call: TRBV18
j_call: TRBJ2-1
cdr3_length: 16
cdr3_aa: CASSPRLQAGHNEQFF

d_call: TRBD1
v_call: TRBV29-1
j_call: TRBJ1-2
cdr3_length: 13
cdr3_aa: CSVERTGNYGYTF

d_call: -
v_call: TRBV7-3
j_call: TRBJ1-3
cdr3_length: 13
cdr3_aa: CASSPNRFDTIYF

d_call: TRBD2
v_call: TRBV15
j_call: TRBJ2-3
cdr3_length: 15
cdr3_aa: CATSRGGGATDTQYF

d_call: TRBD1
v_call: TRBV25-1
j_call: TRBJ1-4
cdr3_length: 14
cdr3_aa: CASSAYGAGGKLFF

d_call: -
v_call: TRBV20-1
j_call: TRBJ2-3
cdr3_length: 10
cdr3_aa: CSARRDTQYF

d_call: -
v_call: TRBV15
j_call: TRBJ1-3
cdr3_length: 16
cdr3_aa: CATSRDPASSGNTIYF

d_call: TRBD2
v_call: TRBV6-5
j_call: TRBJ2-3
cdr3_length: 16
cdr3_aa: CASSWGPGGPIDTQYF

d_call: -
v_call: TRBV7-2
j_call: TRBJ2-2
cdr3_length: 13
cdr3_aa: CASSPSGPGELFF

d_call: TRBD2
v_call: TRBV30
j_call: TRBJ2-3
cdr3_length: 15
cdr3_aa: CAWSKGGRSTDTQYF

d_call: TRBD2
v_call: TRBV7-6
j_call: TRBJ2-1
cdr3_length: 14
cdr3_aa: CASSFGLAANEQFF

d_call: -
v_call: TRBV6-6
j_call: TRBJ2-7
cdr3_length: 12
cdr3_aa: CASSYAPGEQYF

d_call: -
v_call: TRBV21-1
j_call: TRBJ2-7
cdr3_length: 17
cdr3_aa: CASSKARASGPTYEQYF

d_call: -
v_call: TRBV6-5
j_call: TRBJ2-7
cdr3_length: 15
cdr3_aa: CASSYGGQGSHEQYF

d_call: TRBD2
v_call: TRBV5-1
j_call: TRBJ2-1
cdr3_length: 16
cdr3_aa: CASSLAGLEAYNEQFF

d_call: -
v_call: TRBV5-6
j_call: TRBJ2-1
cdr3_length: 16
cdr3_aa: CASSLAGGGPYNEQFF

d_call: TRBD2
v_call: TRBV15
j_call: TRBJ2-3
cdr3_length: 13
cdr3_aa: CATSGRAAGTQYF

d_call: -
v_call: TRBV27
j_call: TRBJ2-7
cdr3_length: 13
cdr3_aa: CASSLLGAEEQYF

d_call: -
v_call: TRBV7-9
j_call: TRBJ2-1
cdr3_length: 18
cdr3_aa: CASSLVAVLRGSYNEQFF

d_call: -
v_call: TRBV6-5
j_call: TRBJ2-3
cdr3_length: 15
cdr3_aa: CASSYSGVSTDTQYF

d_call: -
v_call: TRBV7-9
j_call: TRBJ2-3
cdr3_length: 14
cdr3_aa: CASSLEGHRVTQYF

d_call: TRBD2
v_call: TRBV6-1
j_call: TRBJ2-3
cdr3_length: 14
cdr3_aa: CASSEGTTQDTQYF